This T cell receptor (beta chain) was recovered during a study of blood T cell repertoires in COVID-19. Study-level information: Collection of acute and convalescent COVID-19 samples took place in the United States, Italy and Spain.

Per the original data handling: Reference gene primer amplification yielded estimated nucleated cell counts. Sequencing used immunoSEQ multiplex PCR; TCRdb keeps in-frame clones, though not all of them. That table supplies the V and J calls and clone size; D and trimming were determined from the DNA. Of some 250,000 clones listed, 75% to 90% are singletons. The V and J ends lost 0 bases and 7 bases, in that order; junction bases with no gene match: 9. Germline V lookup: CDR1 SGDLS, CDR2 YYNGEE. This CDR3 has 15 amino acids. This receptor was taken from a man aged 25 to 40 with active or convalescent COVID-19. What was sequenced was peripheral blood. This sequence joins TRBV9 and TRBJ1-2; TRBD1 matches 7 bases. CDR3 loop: CASSVAGDSRIGYTF. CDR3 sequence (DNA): TGTGCCAGCAGCGTAGCCGGGGACAGCCGGATTGGCTACACCTTC.